This TCR beta chain was obtained from a study of T cell responses to AZD1222 COVID-19 vaccine. Study-wide results and limits: Along spike, vaccine-associated CD4 TCRs were found throughout, with dominance at 160-218 and 743-854. Clonal diversity was possibly underestimated, and the donors were mostly white British, with more females.

Libraries were prepared by immunoSEQ multiplex PCR; TCRdb keeps only in-frame clonotypes and omits some of them. The table shows about 59,000 clones, with approximately 80% occurring only once. In this sample, this clone turned up once. Its antigen is currently unknown. Losses at the gene ends were 4 bases for V and 3 bases for J; bases not matched to a gene: 2. Germline V CDR1 and CDR2: SGHTA, FQGNSA. The CDR3 is 14 residues long. The sequence was collected from an adult in good health. The sample in question was peripheral blood, obtained on day 0 of AZD1222 vaccination. The rearrangement joins TRBV7-2 to TRBJ2-5, with TRBD2 identical over 10 bases. The DNA for the CDR3 is TGTGCCAGCAGCTCCGGACTAGCGGAAGAGACCCAGTACTTC. Translation gives CASSSGLAEETQYF.